Presented here are 6 T cell receptor beta chains from one specimen sequenced in a study of blood T cell repertoires in COVID-19 (dated by TCRdb to 2019 to 2021). The library was obtained by the immunoSEQ multiplex PCR assay. TCRdb mirrors the immuneACCESS table, restricted to in-frame sequences. Some clones are absent from its copies; in checked studies, under half trace to an unresolved V gene, and the reason for the others is unknown. This sample has fewer than 80,000 clones in its table, and 86% of those were observed once. The leading ten clones occupy 1.5% to 2% of the sample. Specimen: peripheral blood. These receptors were obtained from a man aged 30 to 39 with acute or convalescent COVID-19.

The chain combines TRBV6-4 with TRBJ1-4; no definite D call. Germline V CDR1 and CDR2: MRHNA, SNTAGT. The CDR3 runs 13 residues. The V gene lost 2 bases and the J gene lost 7 bases, with 8 bases spanning the gap. Here the CDR3 reads CASSDREGEKLFF. CDR3 bases: TGTGCCAGCAGTGACAGGGAGGGTGAAAAACTGTTTTTT.

The chain couples TRBV6-2 or TRBV6-3 to TRBJ1-1; possibly TRBD1 for D (5 bases). This CDR3 contains 17 residues. Germline V gene data show CDR1 as MNHEY and CDR2 as SVGEGT. The V and J ends lost 4 bases and 8 bases respectively, with 26 bases between them. The CDR3 DNA sequence: TGTGCCAGCAGTTTAGGGGTGTGGGGCCAGGGTAAGCCCGAAGCTTTCTTT. Its protein is CASSLGVWGQGKPEAFF.

This clone was found a few times. This chain links TRBV5-5 with TRBJ1-4; D perhaps matches TRBD1 (5 bases). The V end was cut by 4 bases, the J end by 2 bases, with 18 bases between. Looked up from germline, CDR1 is SGHKS and CDR2 is YYEKEE (reference sequence). There are 17 residues in the CDR3. CDR3 DNA sequence: TGTGCCAGCAGCCTGGTTGGGCATCGGGGGACTAATGAAAAACTGTTTTTT. Its translation: CASSLVGHRGTNEKLFF.

The chain recombines TRBV9 with TRBJ2-1, with 7 bases matching TRBD1. V gave up 3 bases and J gave up 1 base; unmatched junction bases: 4. The CDR3 runs 15 residues. CDR1 and CDR2 (germline): SGDLS, YYNGEE. CDR3: CASSEADRSYNEQFF. DNA for the CDR3: TGTGCCAGCAGCGAGGCGGACAGGTCCTACAATGAGCAGTTCTTC.

This clone was found once. The rearrangement joins TRBV18 to TRBJ2-2, with 7 bases lining up with TRBD1. V shed 1 base, J shed 1 base, and the junction held 0 bases outside the gene matches. The germline CDR1 and CDR2 sequences are KGHSH and LQKENI. This CDR3 contains 15 residues. The CDR3 region has the DNA TGTGCCAGCTCACCACGGACAGGGAACACCGGGGAGCTGTTTTTT. The encoded protein is CASSPRTGNTGELFF. Filled out from reference TRBV18 and TRBJ2-2, the complete variable domain reads NAGVMQNPRHLVRRRGQEARLRCSPMKGHSHVYWYRQLPEEGLKFMVYLQKENIIDESGMPKERFSAEFPKEGPSILRIQQVVRGDSAAYFCASSPRTGNTGELFFGEGSRLTVL.

The chain carries TRBV9 and TRBJ2-3; 7 positions match TRBD2. J lost 0 bases, V lost 7 bases, and 11 bases had no gene match. This CDR3 is 16 amino acids long. Looked up from germline, CDR1 is SGDLS and CDR2 is YYNGEE. For the CDR3, the DNA is TGTGCCAGCGCACGTGGGAGGGGCGCTAGCACAGATACGCAGTATTTT. This codes for CASARGRGASTDTQYF.